The 21 T cell receptor beta chains below come from one sample, sequenced in a study of early T cells in non-severe SARS-CoV-2 infection (dated by TCRdb to the early 2020s). Library preparation used 5' RACE. Sequencing was performed on a NextSeq 500. TCRdb handled the public reads itself, with Q25 trimming in fastp and clone calling in MiXCR, and kept productive beta chains. Each CDR3 protein appears once, grouped with its most common genes and DNA. For this sample the table gives roughly 62,000 distinct CDR3 sequences, of which 6.5% to 8.5% were detected only once. The ten biggest clones cover roughly 3.5% of the sample. The specimen was whole blood. Receptors originate from an adult who was a healthcare worker with PCR-confirmed SARS-CoV-2 infection or an uninfected control (not recorded which).

This clonotype was recorded at least ten times. This chain joins TRBV28 and TRBJ2-2; D not resolved. V lost 3 bases to trimming and J lost 2 bases, with 10 bases between them. The CDR3 extends over 15 amino acids. Per germline, CDR1 MDHEN and CDR2 SYDVKM. The CDR3 DNA reads TGTGCCAGCAGTTTGACCGGAACAAACACCGGGGAGCTGTTTTTT. It yields the protein CASSLTGTNTGELFF.

The rearrangement uses TRBV20-1 and TRBJ2-1, with TRBD2 identical over 8 bases. The CDR3 runs 17 residues. Germline values: CDR1 DFQATT, CDR2 SNEGSKA (reference sequence). CDR3 region: CSTGGPSGFGSYNEQFF. As DNA, the CDR3 is TGCAGCACGGGAGGGCCCTCTGGGTTTGGCTCCTACAATGAGCAGTTCTTC.

The rearrangement links TRBV4-1 to TRBJ2-1; 7 nucleotides match TRBD2. CDR3 length: 13 amino acids. The germline gives CDR1 MGHRA, CDR2 YSYEKL. With V trimmed by 1 base and J by 8 bases, 2 bases remained unmatched. In nucleotides, the CDR3 is TGCGCCAGCAGCCAAGGGCGGGAGTATGAGCAGTTCTTC. The encoded protein is CASSQGREYEQFF.

This clonotype was detected many times. The J gene is TRBJ2-7, the V gene TRBV20-1, with D possibly matching TRBD2 (5 bases). V lost 3 bases to trimming and J lost 0 bases, with 18 bases between them. There are 16 residues in the CDR3. Germline V gives CDR1 DFQATT, CDR2 SNEGSKA (reference sequence). CDR3 residues: CSASGQPGRDSYEQYF. The CDR3 DNA is TGCAGTGCTAGTGGCCAACCCGGCCGGGACTCCTACGAGCAGTACTTC.

In its sample, this clonotype was seen a few times. The chain couples TRBV2 to TRBJ1-6; TRBD1 is a possible D gene (6 bases). Germline values: CDR1 SNHLY, CDR2 FYNNEI. The CDR3 spans 12 residues. V was trimmed by 6 bases and J by 10 bases, leaving 10 bases between them. The CDR3 DNA reads as TGTGCCAGCAGCCCGGACAGCTCACCCCTCCACTTT. Translated: CASSPDSSPLHF.

The chain carries TRBV20-1 and TRBJ2-7, with 8 bases lining up with TRBD1. Germline assignment: CDR1 DFQATT and CDR2 SNEGSKA (reference sequence). The CDR3 runs to 13 residues. J lost 4 bases, V lost 3 bases, and 5 bases had no gene match. The CDR3 DNA is TGCAGTGCTAGCCAGGGGGCGCCGTACGAGCAGTACTTC. Translation: CSASQGAPYEQYF.

This clonotype was counted between two and nine times. The chain joins TRBV28 to TRBJ2-3, with D maybe TRBD2 (5 bases). Germline V gene lookup returns CDR1 MDHEN and CDR2 SYDVKM. CDR3 length: 14 residues. Trimming took off 3 bases at V and 6 bases at J, with 13 bases between the two ends. The CDR3 DNA is TGTGCCAGCAGTTTCGAGGGAGAAGCGGATACGCAGTATTTT. Translated: CASSFEGEADTQYF.

The chain recombines TRBV5-1 with TRBJ2-5, with D tentatively TRBD1 (6 bases). CDR3 size: 13 residues. Between the trimmed V and J ends, which lost 2 bases and 2 bases, there was a span of 7 bases. CDR1 and CDR2 from the germline V gene are SGHRS and YFSETQ. The CDR3 loop is CASSLRGQETQYF. The CDR3 nucleotides are TGCGCCAGCAGCTTAAGGGGGCAAGAGACCCAGTACTTC.

This clonotype was seen many times. The chain joins TRBV19 to TRBJ1-5, with TRBD1 as a possible D gene (6 bases). CDR3 length equals 15 residues. The germline CDR1 and CDR2 sequences are LNHDA and SQIVND (reference sequence). V gave up 4 bases and J gave up 6 bases, with 16 bases separating them. This chain's CDR3 is CASSTGRGFTQPQHF. In nucleotides, the CDR3 is TGTGCCAGTAGTACCGGCAGGGGTTTTACTCAGCCCCAGCATTTT.

The chain has TRBV28 and TRBJ1-2; unclear D gene. The CDR3 length is 10 residues. V lost 5 bases, J lost 8 bases, and 6 bases lay in between. Germline V gives CDR1 MDHEN, CDR2 SYDVKM. The CDR3 loop reads CASSRTGYTF. In nucleotides, the CDR3 is TGTGCCAGCAGTCGGACGGGCTACACCTTC.

This chain connects TRBV28 to TRBJ1-1; no definite D call. This CDR3 has 11 residues. Germline V gene data show CDR1 as MDHEN and CDR2 as SYDVKM. V gave up 3 bases and J gave up 9 bases, with 8 bases separating them. The CDR3 reads CASSLGGQAFF. The CDR3 DNA reads TGTGCCAGCAGTTTGGGCGGGCAAGCTTTCTTT.

There are a few counts of this clonotype. The rearrangement uses TRBV6-6 and TRBJ1-1; 8 bases agree with TRBD1. CDR3 size: 19 residues. The germline CDR1 and CDR2 sequences are MNHNY and SVGAGI (reference sequence). Trimming removed 2 bases from V and 1 base from J; junction bases left unmatched: 15. The CDR3 spells CASSYGDGRGQEWNTEAFF. The DNA for the CDR3 is TGTGCCAGCAGTTACGGGGATGGACGGGGACAGGAATGGAACACTGAAGCTTTCTTT.

The chain carries TRBV5-1 and TRBJ2-6; TRBD2 matches at 15 bases. The V and J ends lost 6 bases and 2 bases, in that order; junction bases with no gene match: 6. Germline CDR1 SGHRS, CDR2 YFSETQ. This CDR3 comprises 18 residues. The CDR3 DNA reads as TGCGCCAGCAACACCGGACTAGCGGGAGGGCCTGGGGCCAACGTCCTGACTTTC. This codes for CASNTGLAGGPGANVLTF.

This clonotype was seen more than once but under ten times. V usage is TRBV7-9 and J usage is TRBJ2-3; D possibly corresponds to TRBD2 (6 bases). V was shortened by 2 bases and J by 2 bases, with 14 bases between the two germline ends. CDR1 and CDR2 (germline): SEHNR, FQNEAQ (reference sequence). The CDR3 sequence is 16 residues long. CDR3 loop: CASSLLWGDPTDTQYF. CDR3 DNA sequence: TGTGCCAGCAGCTTATTGTGGGGGGACCCCACAGATACGCAGTATTTT.

This clonotype was recorded a few times. V and J are TRBV5-1 and TRBJ2-5; the D gene could be TRBD1 or TRBD2 (6 bases each). Germline V gene data show CDR1 as SGHRS and CDR2 as YFSETQ. Trimming took off 0 bases at V and 4 bases at J, with 10 bases between the two ends. There are 14 residues in the CDR3. The CDR3 DNA sequence: TGCGCCAGCAGCTTGGAGGGGGGCGGAGAGACCCAGTACTTC. Translating gives CASSLEGGGETQYF.

The rearrangement uses TRBV10-2 and TRBJ2-7; D may be TRBD1 or TRBD2 (6 bases each). V dropped 6 bases and J dropped 5 bases, with 14 bases sitting between them. This CDR3 spans 13 amino acids. Germline lookup yields CDR1 WSHSY and CDR2 SAAADI. CDR3 sequence: CASSAGGLDEQYF. The CDR3 DNA follows: TGCGCCAGCAGCGCTGGGGGGCTCGACGAGCAGTACTTC.

This rearrangement joins TRBV5-1 to TRBJ2-2, with D possibly matching TRBD2 (6 bases). This CDR3 is built from 15 residues. V lost 1 base and J 3 bases, leaving 10 bases between the germline ends. CDR1 is SGHRS, CDR2 YFSETQ, per germline. As DNA, the CDR3 is TGCGCCAGCAGCTTGTTGTCGGGAGACACCGGGGAGCTGTTTTTT. This translates into CASSLLSGDTGELFF.

This chain connects TRBV10-1 to TRBJ2-4; either TRBD1 or TRBD2 may supply D (5 bases each). The CDR3 is 15 amino acids. Per the germline V gene, CDR1 is WNHNN and CDR2 is SYGVQD (reference sequence). Trimming pared 11 bases from V and 0 bases from J, leaving 17 bases between. The CDR3 nucleotides read TGCGCCGGCACCGGGGCGACCTTAGCCAAAAACATTCAGTACTTC. Amino acid sequence: CAGTGATLAKNIQYF.

V and J are TRBV5-4 and TRBJ2-1; no reliable D call. This CDR3 is built from 14 residues. Germline CDR1 reads SGHNT; CDR2 reads YYREEE (reference sequence). V was shortened by 1 base and J by 3 bases, with 8 bases between the two germline ends. The CDR3 nucleotides are TGTGCCAGCAGCTTGATGGCAGGCTACAATGAGCAGTTCTTC. This encodes CASSLMAGYNEQFF.

This clonotype occurred a few times. The rearrangement links TRBV19 to TRBJ2-1; D not resolved. This CDR3 has 8 amino acids. In germline, CDR1 is LNHDA, CDR2 SQIVND (reference sequence). V was trimmed by 7 bases and J by 8 bases, leaving 0 bases between them. The CDR3: CASNEQFF. The DNA of the CDR3 is TGTGCCAGTAATGAGCAGTTCTTC.

This clonotype was seen at least ten times. V gene TRBV29-1 combines with J gene TRBJ1-1; 7 bases map to TRBD1. Losses at the gene ends were 1 base for V and 7 bases for J; bases not matched to a gene: 9. From germline, CDR1 is SQVTM and CDR2 ANQGSEA. This CDR3 is 14 amino acids long. The CDR3 bases are TGCAGCGTTGAAGGGGAGACAGGGCCTTATGAAGCTTTCTTT. It yields the protein CSVEGETGPYEAFF.